One TCR beta chain is described in this entry. The V end lost 4 bases, the J end lost 8 bases, and 20 bases lay between the germline ends. The CDR3 has 15 amino acids. Germline lookup yields CDR1 GTSNPN and CDR2 SVGIG (reference sequence). This sample is drawn from a study of blood T cell repertoires in COVID-19. TCRdb's copy holds only in-frame clones and misses some; the assay was immunoSEQ multiplex PCR. The sample gives hundreds of thousands of clones, 85% to 90% of which show up once; approximately 1.7% is in the top ten. V usage is TRBV30 and J usage is TRBJ1-4, with D possibly matching TRBD1 (6 bases). The sequenced sample consisted of PBMCs or T cells enriched from blood (not recorded which). The receptor was derived from a man aged 35-49 years who had recovered from COVID-19. CDR3 sequence: CAWTLPGEISEKLFF. The CDR3 coding sequence is TGTGCCTGGACCCTCCCAGGGGAAATTTCCGAAAAACTGTTTTTT. Full variable domain (remainder filled in from reference TRBV30 and TRBJ1-4): SQTIHQWPATLVQPVGSPLSLECTVEGTSNPNLYWYRQAAGRGLQLLFYSVGIGQISSEVPQNLSASRPQDRQFILSSKKLLLSDSGFYLCAWTLPGEISEKLFFGSGTQLSVL.